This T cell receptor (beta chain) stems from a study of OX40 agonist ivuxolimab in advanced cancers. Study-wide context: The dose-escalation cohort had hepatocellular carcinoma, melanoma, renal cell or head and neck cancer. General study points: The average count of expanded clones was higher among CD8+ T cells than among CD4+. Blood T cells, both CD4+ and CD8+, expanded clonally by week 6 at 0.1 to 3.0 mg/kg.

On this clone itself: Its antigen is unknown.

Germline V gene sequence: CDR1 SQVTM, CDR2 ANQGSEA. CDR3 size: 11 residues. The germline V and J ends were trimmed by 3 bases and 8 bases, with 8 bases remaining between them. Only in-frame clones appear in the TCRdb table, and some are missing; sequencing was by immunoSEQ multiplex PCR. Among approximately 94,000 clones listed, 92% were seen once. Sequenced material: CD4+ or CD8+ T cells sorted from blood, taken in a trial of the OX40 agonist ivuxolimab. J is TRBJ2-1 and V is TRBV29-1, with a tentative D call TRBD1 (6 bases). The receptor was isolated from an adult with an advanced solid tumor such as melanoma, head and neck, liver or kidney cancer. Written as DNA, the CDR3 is TGCAGCGTTGACAGGGGTTATGAGCAGTTCTTC. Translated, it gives CSVDRGYEQFF.